This TCR beta chain was obtained from a study of cytomegalovirus exposure and HLA in healthy donors (dated by TCRdb to 2016 to 2017). With respect to the entire study: An earlier analysis of 587 of the donors reported around 280 Gb of sequence data and about 120 million unique TCR beta sequences obtained from about 179 million T cells. In the later analysis, no new phenotypic data were used to find candidate immune exposures; instead, reliance was placed on TCR beta sequences and their occurrence across donors. Donor age, sex, ethnicity and CMV serostatus were collected together with the repertoire data. All discovery cohort repertoires had been generated using a single sequencing platform. Along with the approximately 670-subject first cohort, a separate validation cohort of over a hundred different subjects was used. The study profiled the T cell repertoires of about 720 subjects by immunosequencing and related them to cytomegalovirus serostatus. To predict cytomegalovirus infection status, the study combined high-throughput TCR immunosequencing, statistical association of individual TCRs with disease status, and machine learning. To decide whether each TCR beta V gene segment behaved as functional or pseudogenic, an earlier analysis of nearly 600 of the donors relied on high-throughput TCR beta sequencing. A later analysis re-analyzed previously published TCR beta repertoires from about 600 donors and added high-resolution HLA genotyping to study TCR occurrence patterns. The study was designed to test whether signatures of past pathogen exposure could be identified by cataloging public T cell receptors. Roughly 5 DR-DQ haplotypes were handled as single units for association and clustering because linkage in the cohort was strong. The genetic ancestry cluster associated with self-reported Caucasian donors included roughly 84% of the approximately 400 genotyped donors. In a later genetic analysis, genome-wide SNP genotypes for about 65% of the 666 donors were used, and that subset was treated as a discovery cohort. Among 398 genotyped donors of the cohort, an average of approximately 240,000 unique TCR beta nucleotide sequences were sequenced per donor, roughly 20% of them non-productive. The number of typed donors differed by locus: about 620-630 for A, B, C, DRB1 and DQB1; some 540 for DQA1; some 610 for DPA1; and about 450 for DPB1. Class I and class II HLA loci were covered by the typing at four-digit resolution. An early release that covered approximately 600 HLA-typed donors contained around 300 gigabases of sequencing data and tens of millions of unique TCR sequences. Study-level results and caveats: The classifier was reported to diagnose cytomegalovirus status with high specificity and sensitivity in both the original and validation cohorts. Strong co-occurrence of HLA alleles, especially DR and DQ, made assigning TCR associations to individual alleles difficult. Because HLA typing was missing for some donors at each locus, association tests included only the typed subset. Only TCR beta chains were sequenced in this cohort, and the absence of alpha or paired-chain data limited detectable features. A few of the identified cytomegalovirus-associated TCR beta chains were confirmed in vitro to be specific for cytomegalovirus antigens. In the study, about 150 TCR beta chains were listed as associated with cytomegalovirus. In a later analysis, the rate of TCR association differed among HLA loci, with DRB1 alleles having the most associated TCRs and HLA-C alleles having the fewest. Across donors, most TCR sequences were observed very rarely, whereas some public TCRs were present in many individuals. It was suggested by the authors that the approach could potentially be generalized to other disease states and immunological phenotypes. Sequencing depth was assumed to be roughly uniform across donors in the presence/absence analyses, though that assumption may not hold. A further reported finding was that TCR beta sequences accurately predicted the HLA-A and HLA-B alleles for most subjects in the first cohort. An association between a missense DCLRE1C variant and V-gene and J-gene trimming of TCR beta chains was found in a later genetic analysis and replicated in an independent cohort. The only immune exposure information available for the cohort was CMV serostatus. Linkage disequilibrium might explain the correlated functional status among segregating V segments, but an unknown experimental factor could not be excluded. In an earlier analysis of roughly 560 of the donors, most TCR beta V segments were observed in productive rearrangements about 87% or about 30% of the time, broadly matching IMGT annotations. In a later analysis, HLA-associated TCR beta chains were found to be more clonally expanded and to have lower generation probabilities than equally common non-associated chains. According to a later analysis, most CMV-associated TCR beta chains appeared to be HLA-restricted, and the HLA associations seemed to be driven largely by CMV exposure. A cluster of highly shared sequence variants was judged likely to represent a technical artifact of the sequencing pipeline. In a later genetic analysis, fewer N-insertions in productive TCRs were reported among donors in an Asian-associated ancestry cluster than the roughly 700-donor mean. The earlier analysis of a few hundred of the donors excluded roughly 17 rarely observed V segments, including chromosome 9 orphons, because counts were too low. In a later analysis, 16,951 TCR beta sequences were associated with specific HLA alleles at a false discovery rate of 0.05. Several of the top co-occurrence clusters appeared to be linked to parvovirus B19, influenza, CMV and Epstein-Barr virus, according to a later analysis. Some IMGT-functional V segments, including TRBV6-2 and TRBV6-3, could not be distinguished by the 87-base-pair reads and were therefore excluded.

Trimming takes 7 bases from V and 4 bases from J, and the germline ends sit 14 bases apart. The cysteine opens and the phenylalanine closes a CDR3 of 14 amino acids. Kept here is only the CDR3 DNA, which spans 42 bases and is read in frame from base 1. CDR1 is given as SNHLY and CDR2 as FYNNEI, both from the germline V gene. The library was obtained by the immunoSEQ multiplex PCR assay. The multiplex PCR relied on a mix of 60 forward primers for TCR Vbeta segments and 13 reverse primers for TCR Jbeta segments. The CDR3 region of rearranged TCR beta genes was amplified from genomic DNA with a multiplex PCR assay. The amplified TCR beta libraries were sequenced on the Illumina HiSeq System as 87-base-pair reads. The authors processed their data as follows. A later analysis counted 65 million to 90 million unique TCR beta chains across the approximately 700 repertoires, and around 9.9 million of these chains were shared by at least two donors. Raw reads were error-corrected and collapsed into unique sequences by a nearest-neighbor algorithm in which closely related sequences were merged to remove PCR and sequencing errors. Alignment of CDR3 sequences to IMGT reference sequences was used to assign V, D and J gene segments. For a sequence to be retained, a match of at least six nucleotides to both a V gene segment and a J gene segment was required. Rearrangements were classified as productive when the CDR3 lacked stop codons and remained in frame with V and J, and all other rearrangements were classified as non-productive. Following IMGT convention, CDR3 was defined as the stretch from the second conserved V-encoded cysteine up to the conserved J-encoded phenylalanine. Sequences without an unambiguous match to a single V gene segment were excluded from the earlier analysis of about 630 of the donors. An earlier analysis of some 500 of the donors classified V segments as functional when productive rearrangements were above 56.7% and as segregating when the standard deviation between donors was above 5%. To diagnose cytomegalovirus status from the catalog of TCR beta chain sequences, a statistical classification framework was built. In a later analysis, V and J genes were assigned by comparing TCR nucleotide sequences against IMGT/GENE-DB human TR gene sequences. In a later analysis, CDR3 sequences and most-parsimonious VDJ recombination scenarios were assigned using the TCRdist pipeline. In a later analysis, each TCR beta chain was defined by its CDR3 amino acid sequence together with its V-gene family, and reads without a unique V-gene family were excluded. As a way to deal with suspected cross-contamination and a sequencing artifact, a later analysis dropped hundreds of nucleotide sequences that were highly shared and had low generation probability. In a later analysis, a clonal expansion index was calculated for each public chain from normalized within-repertoire ranks of inferred template counts. Generation probabilities in a later analysis came from a VDJ recombination model fitted to out-of-frame rearrangements, and those results were checked against IGoR. In a later analysis, hypergeometric tests were used to score TCR-TCR, TCR-HLA and TCR-CMV co-occurrence, with a repertoire-size bias correction applied to TCR pairs. A later analysis estimated false discovery rates by permuting HLA or CMV assignments 20 times. In a later analysis, co-occurring TCRs were grouped using DBSCAN, with TCRdist sequence similarity added in when clustering inside HLA-allele-positive subsets. Co-occurrence clustering excluded repertoires with fewer than 30,000 or more than 120,000 public chains, plus five with anomalous nucleotide sharing. Entries here come from immuneACCESS through TCRdb and include only in-frame sequences with V and J called. Some clones fail to appear in such tables; in the studies checked, an unresolved V gene covers under half of the shortfall, and the cause of the remainder is unknown. From that table come the V and J calls and clone size; the DNA was used to work out D and trimming. The sample contains some 150,000 clones, about 80% of them found a single time. Approximately 2% of the sample is held by the ten biggest clonotypes.

The sample holds a few counts of this clone. Its antigen remains undetermined. Per-base qualities were not stored, and no clone one base away is much larger. The cohort consisted of some 730 healthy bone marrow donors. At the time of sampling, every cohort member was nominally healthy, though immune exposures that went unrecorded were likely present. The donor was CMV seronegative and belonged to the group of more than 300 seronegative cohort members. Each donor provided a peripheral blood sample, and peripheral blood mononuclear cells were used for TCR beta sequencing. Genomic DNA extraction from the blood cell samples was performed with the Qiagen DNeasy Blood Extraction Kit.

The chain uses TRBV2 and TRBJ1-3; the D gene lacks a confident call. Sequencing was carried out using PBMCs. This sequence originates from a middle-aged woman in good health and CMV-seronegative. The CDR3 amino acid sequence is: CASTPTTGGNTIYF. The nucleotide sequence reads TGTGCCAGCACTCCGACGACTGGAGGAAACACCATATATTTT. Outside the CDR3, residues come from the reference TRBV2 and TRBJ1-3 proteins, so the full variable domain is: EPEVTQTPSHQVTQMGQEVILRCVPISNHLYFYWYRQILGQKVEFLVSFYNNEISEKSEIFDDQFSVERPDGSNFTLKIRSTKLEDSAMYFCASTPTTGGNTIYFGEGSWLTVV.